This note documents a single T cell receptor (beta chain) sequence. Its antigen is not known. Time point denoted: persistent/refractory GD, antithyroid drugs over 5 years with positive TRAb. The authors made the TCR library using RNA they extracted from PBMCs. The data derive from a study of regulatory T cells in long-lasting Graves disease. For TCR beta, libraries came from iRepertoire HTBI primers and Arm-PCR of CDR3 regions. TCRdb called the multiplex PCR reads again in MiXCR, with one record for every CDR3 protein. This sample yields about 300,000 distinct CDR3 sequences, of which 20% to 25% are seen a single time; 56% belongs to the top ten. General study findings and limits: Segments TRBV28, TRBJ1-2 and TRBJ2-5 showed preferential usage in persistent disease.

Germline CDR1 reads MNHEY; CDR2 reads SVGAGI. Trimming pared 2 bases from V and 12 bases from J, leaving 8 bases between. CDR3 length equals 12 residues. The chain recombines TRBV6-5 with TRBJ1-6, with D uncertain. The input for sequencing was peripheral blood mononuclear cells (PBMCs), taken when the disease was refractory, from a patient treated with antithyroid drugs. This TCR came from a female donor with Graves disease. In nucleotides, the CDR3 is TGTGCCAGCAGTTACGGTAGTGAACCCCTCCACTTT. It translates to CASSYGSEPLHF.